These 31 T cell receptor beta chains came from one sample sequenced in a study of PD-1 blockade in classical Hodgkin lymphoma (dated by TCRdb to 2018 to 2020). The sample's time point label, decoded: cycle 2 day 1 (C2D1) of nivolumab. Every trial patient had relapsed following autologous stem cell transplantation, and prior brentuximab vedotin exposure was what differed among cohorts A, B and C. Library prep was done by the immunoSEQ multiplex PCR assay. The table comes from immuneACCESS by way of TCRdb, which keeps in-frame sequences with V and J called. Part of the clones is missing from these tables; in studies checked, under half for an unresolved V gene and the rest for unknown reasons. The sample data list about 90,000 clones, and nearly 90% of these were observed just once. Jointly, the top ten make up approximately 12% of the sample. Sequenced here: peripheral blood mononuclear cells (PBMCs), sampled before the second cycle of nivolumab. These receptors were obtained from a human donor with classical Hodgkin lymphoma.

The chain recombines TRBV4-1 with TRBJ2-6; D is unresolved. V lost 1 base and J 0 bases, leaving 13 bases between the germline ends. CDR3 length: 18 residues. Germline assignment: CDR1 MGHRA and CDR2 YSYEKL. CDR3 DNA sequence: TGCGCCAGCAGCCAAGTCCCCGGAGAATACTCTGGGGCCAACGTCCTGACTTTC. Residues: CASSQVPGEYSGANVLTF.

The chain recombines TRBV27 with TRBJ1-1; D not resolved. The V and J ends lost 0 bases and 1 base respectively, with 3 bases between them. The CDR3 has 13 amino acids. Germline V gene lookup returns CDR1 MNHEY and CDR2 SMNVEV (reference sequence). DNA of the CDR3: TGTGCCAGCAGTTTATCACGGAACACTGAAGCTTTCTTT. It yields the protein CASSLSRNTEAFF.

This chain joins TRBV4-1 and TRBJ2-7, with D possibly TRBD2 on 5 matching bases. CDR3 length equals 17 residues. The germline CDR1 and CDR2 sequences are MGHRA and YSYEKL. The V gene lost 3 bases and the J gene lost 4 bases, with 22 bases spanning the gap. CDR3 loop: CASSHVLAGRNLYEQYF. Here the CDR3 DNA reads TGCGCCAGCAGCCATGTCTTAGCTGGGAGAAACTTGTACGAGCAGTACTTC.

The V and J genes are TRBV23-1 and TRBJ2-7; D is unresolved. TRBV23-1 is treated as an ORF (open reading frame) with a function not yet certain. Between the trimmed V and J ends, which lost 1 base and 6 bases, there was a span of 13 bases. This CDR3 comprises 14 residues. The CDR3 nucleotides are TGCGCCAGCAGTCAATGGGTCAGGACCCTCGAGCAGTACTTC. As protein: CASSQWVRTLEQYF.

The J gene is TRBJ2-5, the V gene TRBV19; 7 bases map to TRBD1. CDR1 is LNHDA and CDR2 is SQIVND in the germline V gene (reference sequence). V lost 5 bases, J lost 1 base, and 7 bases stayed unmatched. CDR3 length equals 15 residues. CDR3: CASSRRQGRQETQYF. Here the CDR3 DNA reads TGTGCCAGTAGTCGACGACAGGGACGCCAAGAGACCCAGTACTTC.

The V gene is TRBV6-5, the J gene TRBJ1-4, with TRBD1 as a possible D gene (5 bases). Trimming shortened V by 5 bases and J by 3 bases, and 10 bases separated the two germline ends. The germline CDR1 and CDR2 sequences are MNHEY and SVGAGI. The CDR3 has 14 residues. The CDR3, as DNA: TGTGCCAGCAGTCCCAGGGAGGCTAATGAAAAACTGTTTTTT. Its translation: CASSPREANEKLFF.

The rearrangement joins TRBV18 to TRBJ2-7; D unclear. CDR1 and CDR2 from the germline V gene are KGHSH and LQKENI. The CDR3 runs 15 residues. With 2 bases removed from V and 1 base from J, the gap between germline ends came to 12 bases. CDR3 DNA: TGTGCCAGCTCACCAGGAGTCACCGTGTCCTACGAGCAGTACTTC. It is translated as CASSPGVTVSYEQYF.

This rearrangement joins TRBV7-6 to TRBJ1-1; a weak D match, TRBD1 (6 bases). V lost 4 bases, J lost 2 bases, and 11 bases lay in between. The CDR3 is 14 residues long. Germline-derived CDR1 and CDR2 are SGHVS and FNYEAQ. The CDR3 nucleotides are TGTGCCAGCAGCTCAAGGGGGGGAAACACTGAAGCTTTCTTT. Its protein product is CASSSRGGNTEAFF. The whole variable domain, remainder taken from reference TRBV7-6 and TRBJ1-1, is GAGVSQSPRYKVTKRGQDVALRCDPISGHVSLYWYRQALGQGPEFLTYFNYEAQQDKSGLPNDRFSAERPEGSISTLTIQRTEQRDSAMYRCASSSRGGNTEAFFGQGTRLTVV.

This clone has only one observation. The chain has TRBV2 and TRBJ2-2; the match to TRBD1 covers 8 bases. The CDR3 length is 15 residues. V lost 6 bases, J lost 4 bases, and 7 bases stayed unmatched. Germline V gene lookup returns CDR1 SNHLY and CDR2 FYNNEI. CDR3 coding DNA: TGTGCCAGCAGGGAACAGGGGGGTGGCACCGGGGAGCTGTTTTTT. It translates to CASREQGGGTGELFF.

The CDR3 here is CASSQGQTYEQYF. Here the CDR3 DNA reads TGCGCCAGCAGTCAGGGACAGACATACGAGCAGTACTTC. This chain connects TRBV10-1 to TRBJ2-7, with 7 bases matching TRBD1. Unmatched junction bases numbered 5, after V lost 5 bases and J lost 4 bases. CDR3 length: 13 residues. From germline, CDR1 is WNHNN and CDR2 SYGVQD (reference sequence).

The rearrangement uses TRBV28 and TRBJ2-1; D uncertain. The germline V gene has CDR1 MDHEN and CDR2 SYDVKM. CDR3 length equals 14 residues. V lost 8 bases, J lost 0 bases, and 11 bases lay in between. CDR3 sequence (DNA): TGTGCCAGCCGGAACACAGACTCCTACAATGAGCAGTTCTTC. It specifies CASRNTDSYNEQFF.

The chain recombines TRBV7-8 with TRBJ2-7; TRBD2 matches at 7 bases. Germline CDR1 is SGHVS and CDR2 is FQNEAQ. CDR3 length equals 15 residues. V gave up 0 bases and J gave up 4 bases; unmatched junction bases: 6. In DNA form, the CDR3 reads TGTGCCAGCAGCTTAGCGGGAGGGGCTGGGTACGAGCAGTACTTC. Translation: CASSLAGGAGYEQYF.

V gene TRBV28 combines with J gene TRBJ2-2; D unresolved. The CDR3 extends over 14 amino acids. Germline CDR1 reads MDHEN; CDR2 reads SYDVKM. V was clipped by 6 bases and J by 7 bases, with 15 bases between them. The CDR3 sequence is CASSTAPVVGELFF. The CDR3 DNA follows: TGTGCCAGCAGCACGGCACCCGTAGTCGGGGAGCTGTTTTTT.

The chain is built from TRBV7-6 and TRBJ1-2; tentative D call: TRBD1 (5 bases). Trimming shortened V by 1 base and J by 8 bases, and 8 bases separated the two germline ends. Per germline, CDR1 SGHVS and CDR2 FNYEAQ. This CDR3 has 12 amino acids. For the CDR3, the DNA is TGTGCCAGCAGCTTAGGGGGCGACGGCTACACCTTC. It encodes CASSLGGDGYTF.

The chain couples TRBV5-1 to TRBJ1-1; TRBD1 agrees at 7 bases. The junction had 4 bases not matched to a gene; V was cut back by 4 bases and J by 1 base. This CDR3 is built from 14 residues. Germline CDR1 reads SGHRS; CDR2 reads YFSETQ. CDR3 sequence (DNA): TGCGCCAGCAGCCCCCGACAGGGGAACACTGAAGCTTTCTTT. Encoded protein: CASSPRQGNTEAFF.

This chain links TRBV5-1 with TRBJ2-5; no clear D gene. Germline loops: CDR1 SGHRS, CDR2 YFSETQ. Deletions cut 3 bases from V and 3 bases from J, with 15 bases between. This CDR3 has 15 residues. CDR3 DNA: TGCGCCAGCAGCTCCCCCGGATGGGCAGAAGAGACCCAGTACTTC. Encoded protein: CASSSPGWAEETQYF.

This sequence joins TRBV9 and TRBJ2-3; TRBD1 agrees at 9 bases. CDR1 SGDLS and CDR2 YYNGEE come from the germline V gene. This CDR3 is 15 amino acids long. The J segment lost 3 bases and the V segment lost 2 bases, leaving 4 bases of the junction unmatched. DNA of the CDR3: TGTGCCAGCAGCGTCCGGGACAGGGAGACAGATACGCAGTATTTT. The encoded protein is CASSVRDRETDTQYF. Full variable domain (missing parts from reference TRBV9 and TRBJ2-3): DSGVTQTPKHLITATGQRVTLRCSPRSGDLSVYWYQQSLDQGLQFLIQYYNGEERAKGNILERFSAQQFPDLHSELNLSSLELGDSALYFCASSVRDRETDTQYFGPGTRLTVL.

This clone was observed a handful of times. The genes are TRBV7-9 and TRBJ2-1, with a tentative D call TRBD1 (6 bases). CDR1 is SEHNR and CDR2 is FQNEAQ in the germline V gene (reference sequence). The CDR3 is 16 amino acids. V lost 5 bases and J 4 bases, leaving 18 bases between the germline ends. The CDR3 DNA reads as TGTGCCAGCAGCCCAACGGTGGACAGTACTTACAATGAGCAGTTCTTC. Translating gives CASSPTVDSTYNEQFF.

This CDR3 reads CASGGAGKLYTEAFF. CDR3 sequence (DNA): TGTGCCAGCGGAGGGGCCGGGAAGTTATACACTGAAGCTTTCTTT. The chain combines TRBV28 with TRBJ1-1; tentative D call: TRBD1 (5 bases). Trimming removed 8 bases at V and 3 bases at J, with 19 bases between. From germline, CDR1 is MDHEN and CDR2 SYDVKM. The CDR3 length is 15 residues.

V usage is TRBV25-1 and J usage is TRBJ2-5; unclear D gene. V was trimmed by 4 bases and J by 5 bases, leaving 5 bases between them. This CDR3 spans 11 amino acids. In germline, CDR1 is MGHDK, CDR2 SYGVNS. The CDR3 sequence: CASSVGETQYF. In DNA form, the CDR3 reads TGTGCCAGCAGTGTGGGGGAGACCCAGTACTTC.

The chain uses TRBV28 and TRBJ1-5; D gene ambiguous. V lost 4 bases and J 0 bases, leaving 10 bases between the germline ends. This CDR3 is 15 amino acids long. CDR1 and CDR2 (germline): MDHEN, SYDVKM. The CDR3 region is CASSSDTVSNQPQHF. Written as DNA, the CDR3 is TGTGCCAGCAGTTCTGACACAGTTAGCAATCAGCCCCAGCATTTT. Full variable domain (rest looked up from reference TRBV28 and TRBJ1-5): DVKVTQSSRYLVKRTGEKVFLECVQDMDHENMFWYRQDPGLGLRLIYFSYDVKMKEKGDIPEGYSVSREKKERFSLILESASTNQTSMYLCASSSDTVSNQPQHFGDGTRLSIL.

In this sample, this clone turned up once. The V gene is TRBV5-4, the J gene TRBJ2-3; weak D call: TRBD1 (5 bases). CDR1 and CDR2 (germline): SGHNT, YYREEE (reference sequence). Trimming left V 1 base short and J 3 bases short, with 9 bases between. This CDR3 spans 14 amino acids. The CDR3 DNA reads as TGTGCCAGCAGCTTGAAGCCAGGGACAGATACGCAGTATTTT. Protein product: CASSLKPGTDTQYF.

CDR3 DNA: TGTGCCAGCAGGCCGACTAGCGACTACGAGCAGTACTTC. It specifies CASRPTSDYEQYF. The V call is TRBV7-9, the J call TRBJ2-7; 8 nucleotides line up with TRBD2. This CDR3 has 13 residues. The germline V gene has CDR1 SEHNR and CDR2 FQNEAQ (reference sequence). V shed 6 bases, J shed 3 bases, and the junction held 4 bases outside the gene matches.

The chain employs TRBV27 and TRBJ1-1; tentative D call: TRBD1 (6 bases). The germline V and J ends were trimmed by 5 bases and 0 bases, with 10 bases remaining between them. This CDR3 is built from 14 residues. Germline V lookup: CDR1 MNHEY, CDR2 SMNVEV (reference sequence). CDR3 sequence (DNA): TGTGCCAGCAGTATGACAGGTATGAACACTGAAGCTTTCTTT. Encoded protein: CASSMTGMNTEAFF.

The sample holds one count of this clone. The V and J genes are TRBV6-5 and TRBJ1-4; 8 nucleotides line up with TRBD1. Germline values: CDR1 MNHEY, CDR2 SVGAGI. This CDR3 has 14 residues. Trimming cost V 6 bases and J 4 bases; bases outside gene matches: 4. The CDR3 here is CASRRQGFNEKLFF. In DNA, the CDR3 is TGTGCCAGCAGGCGACAGGGGTTTAATGAAAAACTGTTTTTT.

As DNA, the CDR3 is TGTGCCAGCAGCCAGGACAGTCGGGACATTCAGTACTTC. It translates to CASSQDSRDIQYF. V usage is TRBV5-6 and J usage is TRBJ2-4; D is perhaps TRBD1 (6 bases). The CDR3 has 13 residues. The V end was cut by 4 bases, the J end by 8 bases, with 13 bases between. Germline CDR1 is SGHDT and CDR2 is YYEEEE. The whole variable domain, remainder taken from reference TRBV5-6 and TRBJ2-4, is DAGVTQSPTHLIKTRGQQVTLRCSPKSGHDTVSWYQQALGQGPQFIFQYYEEEERQRGNFPDRFSGHQFPNYSSELNVNALLLGDSALYLCASSQDSRDIQYFGAGTRLSVL.

A few counts support this clone. V and J are TRBV15 and TRBJ1-3, with D uncertain. The CDR3 is 15 amino acids. CDR1 is LNHNV and CDR2 is YYDKDF in the germline V gene (reference sequence). Trimming shortened V by 0 bases and J by 4 bases, and 10 bases separated the two germline ends. CDR3 region: CATSREWGVGNTIYF. As DNA, the CDR3 is TGTGCCACCAGCAGAGAGTGGGGAGTCGGAAACACCATATATTTT.

DNA for the CDR3: TGTGCCAGCTCACCCTCGGACGGGAGCCCCGGGTACAATGAGCAGTTCTTC. Its protein product is CASSPSDGSPGYNEQFF. The gene calls are TRBV18 and TRBJ2-1, with D possibly matching TRBD2 (6 bases). The CDR3 has 17 amino acids. Germline CDR1 and CDR2: KGHSH and LQKENI. The ends were cut back, 3 bases at V and 4 bases at J, with 19 bases in the middle.

V is TRBV18 and J is TRBJ2-5; possibly TRBD2 for D (6 bases). CDR3 length: 15 residues. Trimming removed 3 bases from V and 5 bases from J, with 16 bases in between. The germline CDR1 and CDR2 sequences are KGHSH and LQKENI. CDR3 region: CASSPPGLGGETQYF. Written as DNA, the CDR3 is TGTGCCAGCTCACCTCCGGGTCTCGGAGGGGAGACCCAGTACTTC. Complete variable domain (other parts from reference TRBV18 and TRBJ2-5): NAGVMQNPRHLVRRRGQEARLRCSPMKGHSHVYWYRQLPEEGLKFMVYLQKENIIDESGMPKERFSAEFPKEGPSILRIQQVVRGDSAAYFCASSPPGLGGETQYFGPGTRLLVL.

This chain links TRBV6-5 with TRBJ2-1; 7 bases line up with TRBD2. Trimming removed 6 bases from V and 4 bases from J; junction bases left unmatched: 9. CDR3 size: 15 residues. Germline CDR1 and CDR2: MNHEY and SVGAGI. CDR3 DNA sequence: TGTGCCAGCAGGGCGGGGCTAGCGGAATACAATGAGCAGTTCTTC. Translated: CASRAGLAEYNEQFF.

This chain links TRBV6-1 with TRBJ1-2; D not resolved. CDR3 length: 16 residues. CDR1 and CDR2 (germline): MNHNS, SASEGT. V was clipped by 0 bases and J by 4 bases, with 15 bases between them. CDR3 sequence: CASSEAPQPGPYGYTF. The CDR3 DNA reads as TGTGCCAGCAGTGAAGCGCCGCAACCAGGTCCCTATGGCTACACCTTC.